This T cell receptor (beta chain) stems from a study of technical replicates of blood from a few donors. Libraries were prepared by immunoSEQ multiplex PCR; TCRdb keeps only in-frame clonotypes and omits some of them. The sample has around 67,000 clones, about 90% seen once; the top ten hold around 5.5%. This clone was seen just once. V lost 4 bases to trimming and J lost 9 bases, with 7 bases between them. The CDR3 consists of 11 residues. Germline lookup yields CDR1 SGHTA and CDR2 FQGNSA. The source material was PBMCs. V and J are TRBV7-2 and TRBJ1-5, with D unclear. The sequence derives from a human donor in good health. Some clones in this sample may be carry-over from other donors' samples. The CDR3 DNA follows: TGTGCCAGCAGCTCCCGGGGGCCCCAGCATTTT. This translates into CASSSRGPQHF.